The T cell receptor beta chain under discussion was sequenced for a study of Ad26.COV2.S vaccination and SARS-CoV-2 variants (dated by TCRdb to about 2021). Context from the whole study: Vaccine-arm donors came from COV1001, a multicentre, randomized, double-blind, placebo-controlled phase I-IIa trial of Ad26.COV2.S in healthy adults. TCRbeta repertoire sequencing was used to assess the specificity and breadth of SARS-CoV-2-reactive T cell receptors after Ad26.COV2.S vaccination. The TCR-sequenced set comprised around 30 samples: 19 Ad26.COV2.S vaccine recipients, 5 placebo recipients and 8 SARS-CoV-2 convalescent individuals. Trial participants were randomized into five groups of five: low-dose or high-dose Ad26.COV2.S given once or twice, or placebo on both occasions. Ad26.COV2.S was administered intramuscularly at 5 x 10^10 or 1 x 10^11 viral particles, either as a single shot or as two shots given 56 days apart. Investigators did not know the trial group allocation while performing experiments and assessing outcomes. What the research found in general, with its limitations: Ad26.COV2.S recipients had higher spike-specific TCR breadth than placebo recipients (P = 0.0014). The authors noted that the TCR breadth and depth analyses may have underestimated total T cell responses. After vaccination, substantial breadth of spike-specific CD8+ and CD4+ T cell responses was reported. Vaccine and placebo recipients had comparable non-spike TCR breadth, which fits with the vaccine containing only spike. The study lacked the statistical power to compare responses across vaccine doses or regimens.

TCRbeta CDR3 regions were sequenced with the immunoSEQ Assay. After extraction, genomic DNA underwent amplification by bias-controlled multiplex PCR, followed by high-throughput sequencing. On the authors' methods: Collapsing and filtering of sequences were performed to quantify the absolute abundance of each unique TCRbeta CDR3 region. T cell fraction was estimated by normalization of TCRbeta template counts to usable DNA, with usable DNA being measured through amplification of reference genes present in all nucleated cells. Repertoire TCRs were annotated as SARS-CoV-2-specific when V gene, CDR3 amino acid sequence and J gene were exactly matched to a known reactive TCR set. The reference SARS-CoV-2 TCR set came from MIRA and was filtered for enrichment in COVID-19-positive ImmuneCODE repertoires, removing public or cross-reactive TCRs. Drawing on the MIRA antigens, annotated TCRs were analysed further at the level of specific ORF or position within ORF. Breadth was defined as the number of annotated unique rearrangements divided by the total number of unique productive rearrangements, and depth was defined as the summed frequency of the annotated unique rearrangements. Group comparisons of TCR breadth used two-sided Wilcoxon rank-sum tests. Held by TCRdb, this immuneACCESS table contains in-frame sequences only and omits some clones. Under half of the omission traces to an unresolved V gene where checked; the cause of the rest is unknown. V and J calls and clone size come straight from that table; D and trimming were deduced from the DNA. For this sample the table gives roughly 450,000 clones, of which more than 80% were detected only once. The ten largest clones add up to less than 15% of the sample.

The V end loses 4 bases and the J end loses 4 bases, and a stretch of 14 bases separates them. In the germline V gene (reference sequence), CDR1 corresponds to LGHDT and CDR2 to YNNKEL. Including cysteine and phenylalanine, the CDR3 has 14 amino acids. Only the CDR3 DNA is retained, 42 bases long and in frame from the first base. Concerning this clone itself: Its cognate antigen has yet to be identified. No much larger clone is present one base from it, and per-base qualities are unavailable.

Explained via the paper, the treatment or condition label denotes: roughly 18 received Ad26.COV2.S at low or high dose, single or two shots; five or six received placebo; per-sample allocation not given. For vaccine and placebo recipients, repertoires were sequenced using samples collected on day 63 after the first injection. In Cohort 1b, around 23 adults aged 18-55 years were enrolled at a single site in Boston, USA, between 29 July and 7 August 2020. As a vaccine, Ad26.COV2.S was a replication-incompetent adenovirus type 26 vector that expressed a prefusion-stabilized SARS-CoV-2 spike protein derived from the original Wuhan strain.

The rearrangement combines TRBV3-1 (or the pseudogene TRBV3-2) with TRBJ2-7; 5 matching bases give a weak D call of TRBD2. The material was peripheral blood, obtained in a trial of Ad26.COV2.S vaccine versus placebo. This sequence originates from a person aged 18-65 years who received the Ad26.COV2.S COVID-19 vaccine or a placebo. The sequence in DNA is TGTGCCAGCAGCCTTTACCACGGGGAGTACGAGCAGTACTTC. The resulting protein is CASSLYHGEYEQYF.